This TCR beta chain was profiled in a study of tumor T cells in aggressive B-cell lymphoma. Profiling relied on immunoSEQ multiplex PCR, and the TCRdb table lists in-frame clones only, not all of them. The table shows about 11,000 clones, with 80% to 95% occurring only once. The sample taken for sequencing was tumor tissue. This TCR was recovered from an adult with diffuse large B cell lymphoma.

The CDR3 DNA reads as TGTGCCAGCAGCCCTAGAGCGGGGGTCACCGGGGAGCTGTTTTTT. Protein product: CASSPRAGVTGELFF. This chain connects TRBV11-2 to TRBJ2-2, with 8 bases identical to TRBD2. This CDR3 has 15 residues. Germline trimming cut 5 bases from V and 4 bases from J; bases unmatched to any gene: 6. Germline V gene sequence: CDR1 SGHAT, CDR2 FQNNGV.